This is a list of T cell receptor beta chains from one sample in a study of post-analysis software for immune sequencing data. TCRdb redid the calling of the PCR reads with MiXCR, one entry per CDR3 protein. This table has 250,000 to 300,000 distinct CDR3 sequences, 35% to 40% appearing once. Sequenced material: blood. The source of these receptors is a girl under 18 with multiple sclerosis. Both conserved end residues are part of each CDR3. A D gene is named only where the DNA matches it firmly. Clone size is shown for a subset of rows, as once, few, many or a class of expanded clone.

J | D | V | size | CDR3 | DNA
TRBJ2-7 | TRBD2 | TRBV20-1 | few | CSARGLAGSSYEQYF | TGCAGTGCTAGAGGGCTAGCGGGCAGCTCCTACGAGCAGTACTTC
TRBJ2-5 | . | TRBV6-1 | many | CASKIRAQETQYF | TGTGCCAGCAAGATAAGGGCCCAAGAGACCCAGTACTTC
TRBJ2-1 | . | TRBV7-6 | many | CASSLGPRHPQNEQFF | TGTGCCAGCAGCTTAGGCCCGCGCCACCCTCAAAATGAGCAGTTCTTC
TRBJ1-2 | TRBD1 | TRBV15 | . | CATSDGQGGYGYTF | TGTGCCACCAGCGATGGACAGGGCGGGTATGGCTACACCTTC
TRBJ2-1 | TRBD2 | TRBV10-3 | many | CAISPGTSGVYNEQFF | TGTGCCATCAGTCCCGGGACTAGCGGCGTCTACAATGAGCAGTTCTTC
TRBJ2-1 | . | TRBV6-1 | . | CASSAEHVGGNEQFF | TGTGCCAGCAGTGCAGAGCACGTAGGGGGTAATGAGCAGTTCTTC
TRBJ1-6 | . | TRBV7-6 | many | CASSLVGQGNSPLHF | TGTGCCAGCAGCTTAGTTGGCCAGGGTAATTCACCCCTCCACTTT
TRBJ1-5 | . | TRBV15 | few | CATSRDRSGNQPQHF | TGTGCCACCAGCAGAGATCGATCAGGGAACCAGCCCCAGCATTTT
TRBJ2-1 | . | TRBV29-1 | many | CSVPWGTTNEQFF | TGCAGCGTTCCCTGGGGGACCACGAATGAGCAGTTCTTC
TRBJ2-7 | TRBD1 | TRBV20-1 | . | CSAPSRGQGVDEQYF | TGCAGTGCCCCCTCTCGGGGACAGGGGGTTGACGAGCAGTACTTC
TRBJ2-3 | TRBD2 | TRBV20-1 | . | CSAVPTSGLPDTQYF | TGCAGTGCTGTTCCGACTAGCGGCTTACCAGATACGCAGTATTTT
TRBJ2-2 | . | TRBV12-3/TRBV12-4 | few | CASSLEPGELFF | TGTGCCAGCAGTTTAGAGCCCGGGGAGCTGTTTTTT
TRBJ2-7 | . | TRBV5-5 | . | CASSARDGSYEQYF | TGTGCCAGCAGCGCCCGGGACGGATCTTACGAGCAGTACTTC
TRBJ2-3 | . | TRBV15 | many | CATSTSGRSTDTQYF | TGTGCCACCAGCACGTCGGGGAGAAGCACAGATACGCAGTATTTT
TRBJ1-2 | . | TRBV7-3 | many | CASSFNGAYGYTF | TGTGCCAGCAGCTTTAACGGGGCATATGGCTACACCTTC
TRBJ1-1 | . | TRBV6-5 | many | CASSYLREGVTEAFF | TGTGCCAGCAGTTACTTAAGGGAGGGAGTCACTGAAGCTTTCTTT
TRBJ1-1 | . | TRBV7-9 | . | CASSLLLDGRPEAFF | TGTGCCAGCAGCTTATTATTAGACGGCCGCCCAGAAGCTTTCTTT
TRBJ2-3 | . | TRBV6-5 | many | CASSEASTDTQYF | TGTGCCAGCTCGGAGGCTAGCACAGATACGCAGTATTTT
TRBJ2-7 | . | TRBV4-1 | . | CASSPRAGPTSYEQYF | TGCGCCAGCAGCCCTCGGGCGGGGCCCACCTCCTACGAGCAGTACTTC
TRBJ1-5 | . | TRBV6-5 | many | CASRGAYDQPQHF | TGTGCCAGCAGGGGAGCATACGATCAGCCCCAGCATTTT
TRBJ1-1 | TRBD1 | TRBV7-9 | . | CASRNWTGLNTEAFF | TGTGCCAGCAGAAACTGGACAGGCCTGAACACTGAAGCTTTCTTT
TRBJ2-7 | . | TRBV7-8 | . | CACSSRLGADGFEQYF | TGTGCCTGCAGCTCACGGCTAGGCGCGGACGGTTTCGAGCAGTACTTC
TRBJ2-3 | . | TRBV12-3/TRBV12-4 | many | CASSLTSPRDTQYF | TGTGCCAGCAGCCTTACTAGCCCTCGAGATACGCAGTATTTT
TRBJ1-5 | . | TRBV13 | . | CASSIGRIDQPQHF | TGTGCCAGCAGCATCGGACGGATCGATCAGCCCCAGCATTTT
TRBJ1-1 | . | TRBV6-6 | . | CASSPPGVFATEAFF | TGTGCCAGCAGTCCTCCAGGGGTTTTCGCCACTGAAGCTTTCTTT
TRBJ1-2 | TRBD1 | TRBV2 | . | CASSDRDRGSNYGYIF | TGTGCCAGCAGTGACCGGGACAGGGGCTCTAACTATGGCTACATCTTC
TRBJ2-3 | TRBD2 | TRBV29-1 | . | CSVEVAGVPADTQYF | TGCAGCGTTGAAGTAGCGGGAGTCCCGGCAGATACGCAGTATTTT
TRBJ2-6 | . | TRBV3-1 | . | CASSPLTGANVLTF | TGTGCCAGCAGCCCCCTGACTGGGGCCAACGTCCTGACTTTC
TRBJ1-3 | . | TRBV12-3/TRBV12-4 | . | CASSGQYTIYF | TGTGCCAGCAGTGGACAGTACACCATATATTTT
TRBJ2-5 | . | TRBV18 | many | CASSPGVPETQYF | TGTGCCAGCTCACCCGGAGTCCCAGAGACCCAGTACTTC
TRBJ2-3 | . | TRBV2 | few | CASQGLFLSTDTQYF | TGTGCCAGCCAAGGACTTTTCCTTAGCACAGATACGCAGTATTTT
TRBJ1-2 | . | TRBV11-2 | many | CASSLEYGFYGYTF | TGTGCCAGCAGCTTAGAGTACGGATTCTATGGCTACACCTTC
TRBJ2-1 | . | TRBV11-2 | many | CASSLIPGTLAYNEQFF | TGTGCCAGCAGCTTAATCCCCGGGACGCTGGCCTACAATGAGCAGTTCTTC
TRBJ2-3 | . | TRBV11-2 | many | CASSSARTDTQYF | TGTGCCAGCAGCTCGGCCAGGACAGATACGCAGTATTTT
TRBJ2-7 | TRBD1 | TRBV5-1 | few | CASSLGQGGHEQYF | TGCGCCAGCAGCTTGGGACAGGGTGGGCACGAGCAGTACTTC
TRBJ2-7 | . | TRBV5-1 | . | CASSLGESTYEQYF | TGCGCCAGCAGCTTGGGAGAGTCCACCTACGAGCAGTACTTC
TRBJ1-3 | . | TRBV5-6 | . | CASSFAAFSGNTIYF | TGTGCCAGCAGCTTCGCGGCCTTCTCTGGAAACACCATATATTTT
TRBJ2-1 | . | TRBV6-4 | once | CASSDGSGDYNEQFF | TGTGCCAGCAGTGACGGGTCAGGGGACTACAATGAGCAGTTCTTC
TRBJ1-1 | . | TRBV3-1 | few | CASSQGEGRRRGTEAFF | TGTGCCAGCAGCCAAGGGGAAGGCAGGAGGAGGGGCACTGAAGCTTTCTTT
TRBJ1-6 | . | TRBV12-3/TRBV12-4 | . | CASSFSGEGSPLHF | TGTGCCAGCAGTTTTTCAGGGGAGGGTTCACCCCTCCACTTT
TRBJ2-1 | TRBD2 | TRBV6-1 | many | CASTGVSGTSGRRSYNEQFF | TGTGCCAGCACTGGGGTGTCCGGGACTAGCGGGAGAAGATCCTACAATGAGCAGTTCTTC
TRBJ2-7 | TRBD2 | TRBV5-1 | . | CASSSQAGGRSEQYF | TGCGCCAGCAGCTCCCAAGCGGGAGGGCGAAGCGAGCAGTACTTC
TRBJ2-5 | . | TRBV7-2 | . | CASSREFRGETQYF | TGTGCCAGCAGCAGGGAATTCAGAGGGGAGACCCAGTACTTC
TRBJ1-6 | TRBD1 | TRBV7-3 | . | CASSFYIGQGHSNSPLHF | TGTGCCAGCAGCTTTTACATCGGACAGGGCCATAGCAATTCACCCCTCCACTTT
TRBJ2-7 | TRBD1 | TRBV12-3/TRBV12-4 | . | CASSSLKGQGVSYEQYF | TGTGCCAGCAGTTCGCTTAAAGGACAGGGGGTTTCCTACGAGCAGTACTTC
TRBJ2-7 | TRBD1 | TRBV19 | . | CASIPTGGKGYNEQYF | TGTGCCAGTATACCGACAGGGGGGAAGGGCTACAATGAGCAGTACTTC
TRBJ1-6 | TRBD1 | TRBV29-1 | . | CSVSQGANSPLHF | TGCAGCGTCTCACAGGGGGCGAATTCACCCCTCCACTTT
TRBJ2-1 | TRBD2 | TRBV20-1 | once | CSAARTSGSNEQFF | TGCAGTGCTGCCCGGACTAGCGGGAGTAATGAGCAGTTCTTC
TRBJ2-7 | TRBD2 | TRBV7-8 | many | CASSPGRASGSYEQYF | TGTGCCAGCAGCCCCGGGAGGGCTAGCGGCTCCTACGAGCAGTACTTC
TRBJ2-2 | TRBD1 | TRBV5-1 | many | CASSLNPGQVTGELFF | TGCGCCAGCAGCTTGAACCCGGGACAGGTTACCGGGGAGCTGTTTTTT
TRBJ1-2 | . | TRBV15 | many | CATSTRAEDRGGYTF | TGTGCCACCAGCACTAGGGCTGAGGACAGAGGGGGCTACACCTTC
TRBJ1-4 | . | TRBV7-9 | . | CASSESSGDEKLFF | TGTGCCAGCAGCGAGAGCTCGGGGGATGAAAAACTGTTTTTT
TRBJ1-4 | TRBD1 | TRBV5-1 | few | CASSLGPPGQVFIGTNEKLFF | TGCGCCAGCAGCTTGGGGCCCCCGGGACAGGTTTTCATTGGGACTAATGAAAAACTGTTTTTT
TRBJ1-1 | . | TRBV5-1 | many | CASSLAANTEAFF | TGCGCCAGCAGCTTGGCGGCGAACACTGAAGCTTTCTTT
TRBJ1-4 | TRBD1 | TRBV10-3 | many | CAISAGGANEKLFF | TGTGCCATCAGTGCAGGGGGAGCTAATGAAAAACTGTTTTTT
TRBJ2-1 | TRBD2 | TRBV5-1 | . | CASSFRWASLAGSSYNEQFF | TGCGCCAGCAGCTTCCGGTGGGCTTCTTTAGCGGGGAGCTCCTACAATGAGCAGTTCTTC
TRBJ2-3 | . | TRBV7-2 | many | CASSLAGSTDTQYF | TGTGCCAGCAGCTTAGCGGGTAGCACAGATACGCAGTATTTT
TRBJ2-1 | . | TRBV5-1 | many | CASSSKRLQAYNEQFF | TGCGCCAGCAGCTCTAAGAGACTCCAAGCCTACAATGAGCAGTTCTTC
TRBJ1-1 | TRBD1 | TRBV13 | many | CASSWDRNTEAFF | TGTGCCAGCAGTTGGGACAGGAACACTGAAGCTTTCTTT
TRBJ2-3 | TRBD2 | TRBV7-2 | many | CASSFSGGTLTDTQYF | TGTGCCAGCAGCTTTAGCGGGGGGACTCTCACAGATACGCAGTATTTT